The 28 T cell receptor beta chains below all came from one sample that was sequenced in a study of shared clonotypes between healthy human individuals. Produced via immunoSEQ multiplex PCR; TCRdb's table is partial and in-frame only. Of about 670,000 clones listed, 55% to 75% were seen once; the top ten hold 1.8%. The material sequenced was memory CD4+ T cells sorted from blood. The subset: CD45RA-negative fraction. All receptors come from a woman aged 25-40 years in good health.

CDR3 bases: TGTGCCAGCAGCCTCGACAGGGAATTGGAGCAGTACTTC. Residues: CASSLDRELEQYF. The rearrangement links TRBV7-7 to TRBJ2-7; TRBD1 matches at 7 bases. With V trimmed by 5 bases and J by 7 bases, 8 bases remained unmatched. CDR3 size: 13 residues. Germline assignment: CDR1 SSHAT and CDR2 FNYEAQ (reference sequence).

This clone was counted only a few times. This chain joins TRBV28 and TRBJ1-1, with 9 bases identical to TRBD1. Germline loops: CDR1 MDHEN, CDR2 SYDVKM. The CDR3 totals 16 residues. V was clipped by 4 bases and J by 4 bases; unmatched bases: 10. In nucleotides, the CDR3 is TGTGCCAGCAGTTCCCTGGGGGACAGGGTTGCCACTGAAGCTTTCTTT. Translating gives CASSSLGDRVATEAFF.

The rearrangement joins TRBV7-7 to TRBJ2-2; 14 nucleotides line up with TRBD2. Trimming at V came to 5 bases and at J to 2 bases, leaving 4 bases not matched to a gene. The CDR3 covers 17 residues. Germline CDR1 reads SSHAT; CDR2 reads FNYEAQ (reference sequence). CDR3 sequence reads: CASSATSGRGNTGELFF. CDR3 in DNA: TGTGCCAGCAGCGCGACTAGCGGGAGGGGAAACACCGGGGAGCTGTTTTTT.

The V gene is TRBV13, the J gene TRBJ2-1; possible D gene TRBD2, 6 bases. This CDR3 has 12 residues. Germline lookup yields CDR1 PRHDT and CDR2 FYEKMQ (reference sequence). V was clipped by 2 bases and J by 12 bases, with 11 bases between them. The CDR3 DNA follows: TGTGCCAGCAGCTTATGGGCGGGATGGCAGTTCTTC. It encodes CASSLWAGWQFF.

The V and J genes are TRBV19 and TRBJ2-3; 13 nucleotides agree with TRBD2. Germline V lookup: CDR1 LNHDA, CDR2 SQIVND (reference sequence). V shed 0 bases and J 6 bases; nucleotides not matched to a gene: 9. The CDR3 has 18 residues. In DNA, the CDR3 is TGTGCCAGTAGTATAGAGGGGCCCGGACTAGCGGGGGAGGATACGCAGTATTTT. It is translated as CASSIEGPGLAGEDTQYF.

This rearrangement joins TRBV29-1 to TRBJ1-2; D gene ambiguous. The CDR3 has 14 amino acids. Germline CDR1 and CDR2: SQVTM and ANQGSEA. V lost 4 bases and J lost 0, with 12 bases in between. The CDR3 loop reads CSVAVPVTNYGYTF. The CDR3 DNA reads as TGCAGCGTTGCAGTCCCAGTCACTAACTATGGCTACACCTTC.

The rearrangement uses TRBV6-5 and TRBJ2-1, with TRBD1 identical over 8 bases. Per the germline V gene, CDR1 is MNHEY and CDR2 is SVGAGI. V lost 3 bases to trimming and J lost 8 bases; unmatched junction nucleotides: 3. The CDR3 spans 13 residues. CDR3 protein: CASSYGQGHEQFF. CDR3 sequence (DNA): TGTGCCAGCAGTTATGGACAGGGCCATGAGCAGTTCTTC.

In nucleotides, the CDR3 is TGTGCCAGTACCCCCCTGGGAGGAAATCAGCCCCAGCATTTT. Amino acid sequence: CASTPLGGNQPQHF. The V call is TRBV19, the J call TRBJ1-5; D is uncertain. The V gene lost 7 bases and the J gene lost 4 bases, with 14 bases spanning the gap. This CDR3 is 14 amino acids long. Germline V gives CDR1 LNHDA, CDR2 SQIVND (reference sequence).

The rearrangement joins TRBV5-1 to TRBJ2-2; a possible D gene is TRBD2 (6 bases). The V gene's germline CDR1 is SGHRS and CDR2 YFSETQ. The CDR3 consists of 14 residues. V gave up 2 bases and J gave up 3 bases, with 8 bases separating them. CDR3 sequence: CASSFSGYTGELFF. The CDR3 bases are TGCGCCAGCAGCTTTAGCGGATACACCGGGGAGCTGTTTTTT.

The CDR3 DNA reads TGTGCCAGCAGCACCTCGGACAGGGGGCGGTTCTACAATGAGCAGTTCTTC. This codes for CASSTSDRGRFYNEQFF. The gene calls are TRBV7-2 and TRBJ2-1, with 11 bases lining up with TRBD1. Germline values: CDR1 SGHTA, CDR2 FQGNSA. The CDR3 extends over 17 amino acids. Trimming cost V 5 bases and J 3 bases; bases outside gene matches: 9.

The V call is TRBV28, the J call TRBJ1-5; D is ambiguous. The CDR3 runs 12 residues. Germline assignment: CDR1 MDHEN and CDR2 SYDVKM. With 6 bases removed from V and 2 bases from J, the gap between germline ends came to 5 bases. DNA of the CDR3: TGTGCCAGCAGCCGACGCAATCAGCCCCAGCATTTT. It codes for CASSRRNQPQHF.

DNA for the CDR3: TGCAGCGTCGCGAAGGGAGTAGCGGAGACAGATACGCAGTATTTT. Its protein is CSVAKGVAETDTQYF. The rearrangement joins TRBV29-1 to TRBJ2-3, with a tentative D call TRBD2 (6 bases). The length of the CDR3 is 15 residues. The germline gives CDR1 SQVTM, CDR2 ANQGSEA. With 6 bases removed from V and 3 bases from J, the gap between germline ends came to 19 bases.

This clone was observed a few times. V gene TRBV18 combines with J gene TRBJ1-1; D remains unclear. The germline V and J ends were trimmed by 2 bases and 1 base, with 11 bases remaining between them. The CDR3 length is 15 residues. Germline values: CDR1 KGHSH, CDR2 LQKENI. The CDR3: CASSPSIGENTEAFF. The CDR3 nucleotides read TGTGCCAGCTCACCAAGTATCGGGGAGAACACTGAAGCTTTCTTT.

The V and J genes are TRBV28 and TRBJ2-6, with D hard to call. V was trimmed by 6 bases and J by 0 bases, leaving 15 bases between them. Per the germline V gene, CDR1 is MDHEN and CDR2 is SYDVKM. The CDR3 covers 17 residues. CDR3 DNA sequence: TGTGCCAGCAGCCTAACCTCGGACCTCTCTGGGGCCAACGTCCTGACTTTC. This sequence encodes CASSLTSDLSGANVLTF.

This chain joins TRBV7-8 and TRBJ2-6, with no clear D. Germline values: CDR1 SGHVS, CDR2 FQNEAQ. CDR3 size: 13 residues. The V and J ends lost 11 bases and 2 bases respectively, with 10 bases between them. The CDR3 sequence: CAALGAGANVLTF. The CDR3 bases are TGTGCCGCCCTGGGCGCTGGGGCCAACGTCCTGACTTTC.

The rearrangement uses TRBV30 and TRBJ1-1; D call uncertain. The germline gives CDR1 GTSNPN, CDR2 SVGIG (reference sequence). V lost 6 bases and J 4 bases, leaving 12 bases between the germline ends. The CDR3 runs 12 residues. CDR3 DNA: TGTGCCTGTAGACCGGGGAGCACTGAAGCTTTCTTT. Translating gives CACRPGSTEAFF.

This chain connects TRBV11-2 to TRBJ2-7; D perhaps matches TRBD1 (5 bases). Germline V CDR1 and CDR2: SGHAT, FQNNGV. The CDR3 is 13 residues long. V was cut by 5 bases and J by 7 bases, with 15 bases left in between. The CDR3 sequence is CASSVQGDREQYF. In DNA form, the CDR3 reads TGTGCCAGCAGCGTCCAGGGTGATCGTGAGCAGTACTTC.

The chain couples TRBV2 to TRBJ2-6; D gene ambiguous. From germline, CDR1 is SNHLY and CDR2 FYNNEI. This CDR3 is 13 amino acids long. V dropped 8 bases and J dropped 3 bases, with 8 bases sitting between them. The CDR3 sequence is CASSAFGANVLTF. The CDR3 DNA follows: TGTGCCAGCTCCGCGTTTGGGGCCAACGTCCTGACTTTC.

The V gene is TRBV29-1, the J gene TRBJ1-1; no definite D call. The CDR3 extends over 13 amino acids. The V gene's germline CDR1 is SQVTM and CDR2 ANQGSEA. V was trimmed by 5 bases and J by 1 base, leaving 11 bases between them. CDR3 DNA: TGCAGCGTTAGATGGACTGGGAACACTGAAGCTTTCTTT. This gives the protein CSVRWTGNTEAFF.

The chain recombines TRBV2 with TRBJ2-3; 7 bases map to TRBD2. Germline V gives CDR1 SNHLY, CDR2 FYNNEI. The CDR3 totals 14 residues. The junction had 9 bases not matched to a gene; V was cut back by 11 bases and J by 1 base. Here the CDR3 DNA reads TGTGCCCAGCAGAGCGGGGCGGGCACAGATACGCAGTATTTT. Amino acid sequence: CAQQSGAGTDTQYF.

The chain uses TRBV4-3 and TRBJ1-2; the D is unclear. V lost 5 bases to trimming and J lost 9 bases, with 19 bases between them. Germline V gene sequence: CDR1 LGHNA, CDR2 YSLEER. This CDR3 is 14 amino acids long. The CDR3 here is CASSYISGELRYTF. CDR3 nucleotide sequence: TGCGCCAGCAGCTACATCTCCGGGGAGTTGCGCTACACCTTC.

The chain employs TRBV28 and TRBJ1-2; TRBD1 agrees at 8 bases. V was clipped by 6 bases and J by 3 bases; unmatched bases: 9. CDR3 length equals 15 residues. From germline, CDR1 is MDHEN and CDR2 SYDVKM. CDR3 amino acids: CASRGGQGGDYGYTF. In nucleotides, the CDR3 is TGTGCCAGCAGGGGAGGACAGGGTGGAGACTATGGCTACACCTTC.

The gene calls are TRBV18 and TRBJ1-2; D gene unclear. Germline loops: CDR1 KGHSH, CDR2 LQKENI. This CDR3 region has 14 residues. With 3 bases removed from V and 2 bases from J, the gap between germline ends came to 10 bases. CDR3 in amino acids: CASSPGLTNYGYTF. The CDR3, as DNA: TGTGCCAGCTCACCTGGGCTTACAAACTATGGCTACACCTTC.

This clone was observed a single time. This CDR3 is also generated by other DNA sequences in the sample. The gene calls are TRBV5-1 and TRBJ1-1, with no clear D. V gave up 0 bases and J gave up 1 base, with 7 bases separating them. Germline CDR1 SGHRS, CDR2 YFSETQ. There are 14 residues in the CDR3. CDR3 sequence (DNA): TGCGCCAGCAGCTTGGAGCGGGGGAACACTGAAGCTTTCTTT. As protein: CASSLERGNTEAFF.

The chain carries TRBV12-5 and TRBJ2-2, with TRBD1 matching over 8 bases. J lost 6 bases, V lost 6 bases, and 0 bases had no gene match. In germline, CDR1 is LGHNT, CDR2 FRNRAP. CDR3 size: 12 residues. CDR3 nucleotide sequence: TGTGCTAGTGGGACAGGGGCCGGGGAGCTGTTTTTT. Translated: CASGTGAGELFF.

This clone was counted only a few times. The chain links TRBV28 to TRBJ2-5; 7 nucleotides agree with TRBD2. Germline V gene lookup returns CDR1 MDHEN and CDR2 SYDVKM. The trim removed 5 bases at V and 10 bases at J, leaving 13 bases unmatched. There are 14 residues in the CDR3. The CDR3 nucleotides are TGTGCCAGCAGTACAATGGCCCGACCGGGGGGCCAGTACTTC. Its translation is CASSTMARPGGQYF.

This clone came up a few times. V gene TRBV11-2 combines with J gene TRBJ1-5; D gene ambiguous. This CDR3 has 14 residues. V dropped 0 bases and J dropped 7 bases, with 10 bases sitting between them. CDR1 and CDR2 (germline): SGHAT, FQNNGV. In nucleotides, the CDR3 is TGTGCCAGCAGCTTAGACCAGTTTGTGCAGCCCCAGCATTTT. It yields the protein CASSLDQFVQPQHF.

Remarks on this clone: The sample holds other DNA sequences that translate to the same CDR3. V and J are TRBV5-1 and TRBJ2-5; possibly TRBD1 for D (5 bases). CDR1 and CDR2 (germline): SGHRS, YFSETQ. This CDR3 has 13 residues. Deletions cut 2 bases from V and 4 bases from J, with 9 bases between. DNA of the CDR3: TGCGCCAGCAGCTTCGGGCAGGGAGAGACCCAGTACTTC. This encodes CASSFGQGETQYF.